The clone carrying this T cell receptor (beta chain) occurred a few times. V trimming: 4 bases; J trimming: 3 bases; junction bases outside the gene matches: 4. The germline CDR1 and CDR2 sequences are SGHRS and YFSETQ. CDR3 length: 15 amino acids. TCRdb re-derived calls from the 5' RACE reads in MiXCR, one entry per CDR3 protein. The sample lists 450,000 to 650,000 distinct CDR3 sequences; around 20% were seen once. The sample is drawn from a study of T-cell memory formation after mild COVID-19. The material sequenced was PBMCs or a T cell subset sorted from them (not recorded which). The chain carries TRBV5-1 and TRBJ1-5; the match to TRBD1 covers 10 bases. This clonotype originated in an adult woman who had mild COVID-19 (a few samples of this study predate the infection). Cell type and time point are not known. The CDR3 is CASSLGTGVNQPQHF. In nucleotides, the CDR3 is TGCGCCAGCAGCCTCGGGACAGGGGTCAATCAGCCCCAGCATTTT.